Here is one T cell receptor (beta chain) with its context. This CDR3 has 17 amino acids. From germline, CDR1 is MDHEN and CDR2 SYDVKM. Losses at the gene ends were 3 bases for V and 5 bases for J; bases not matched to a gene: 9. This specimen belongs to a study of blood T cell repertoires in COVID-19. In the original analysis: It was from reference gene primer amplification that nucleated cell counts were estimated. TCRdb keeps only in-frame clones here, not all; method: immunoSEQ multiplex PCR. V, J and clone size reflect that table, while D and trimming were determined from the DNA. The sample consists of some 150,000 clones, around 89% of them appearing once.

This TCR was sampled from a young woman who had recovered from COVID-19. The chain joins TRBV28 to TRBJ2-4; TRBD1 agrees at 11 bases. Material for sequencing was PBMCs or T cells enriched from blood (not recorded which). CDR3 DNA sequence: TGTGCCAGCAGTTTGAAGGACAGGGGGCTAATCCAAAACATTCAGTACTTC. Translating gives CASSLKDRGLIQNIQYF.